The sample holds a few counts of the clone carrying this TCR beta chain. The data are from a study of blood T cells in healthy people across ages. Next came a second PCR, run for about 6 to 11 cycles, which used a sample-barcoded 5' primer along with a J-beta primer mix. In TCRdb, the 5' RACE reads were re-called with MiXCR into one record per CDR3 protein. The sample contains 730,000 or so distinct CDR3 sequences, more than 40% of which appear only once. There are 13 residues in the CDR3. CDR1 and CDR2 (germline): SGDLS, YYNGEE. V was trimmed by 3 bases and J by 1 base, leaving 7 bases between them. This sequence was found in a woman in her fifties or sixties in good health. Input material: blood. The chain recombines TRBV9 with TRBJ2-5; no reliable D call. This CDR3 reads CASSEDGQETQYF. DNA of the CDR3: TGTGCCAGCAGCGAGGACGGCCAAGAGACCCAGTACTTC.